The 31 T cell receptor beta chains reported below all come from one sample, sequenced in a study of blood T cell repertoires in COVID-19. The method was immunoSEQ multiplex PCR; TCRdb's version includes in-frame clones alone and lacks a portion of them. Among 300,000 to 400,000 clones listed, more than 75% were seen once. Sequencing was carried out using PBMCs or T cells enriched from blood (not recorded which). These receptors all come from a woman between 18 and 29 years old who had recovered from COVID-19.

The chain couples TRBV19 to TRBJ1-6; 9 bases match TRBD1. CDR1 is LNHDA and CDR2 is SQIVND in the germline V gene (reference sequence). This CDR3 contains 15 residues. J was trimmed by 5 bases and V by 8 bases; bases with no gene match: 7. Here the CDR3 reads CASAKGQGNNSPLHF. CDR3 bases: TGTGCCAGTGCCAAAGGACAGGGGAATAATTCACCCCTCCACTTT.

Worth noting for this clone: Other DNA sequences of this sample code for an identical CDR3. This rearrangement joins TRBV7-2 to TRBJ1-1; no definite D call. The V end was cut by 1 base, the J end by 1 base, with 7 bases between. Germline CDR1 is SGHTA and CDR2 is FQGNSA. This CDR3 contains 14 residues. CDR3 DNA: TGTGCCAGCAGCTTAGGTGGCGGGAACACTGAAGCTTTCTTT. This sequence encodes CASSLGGGNTEAFF. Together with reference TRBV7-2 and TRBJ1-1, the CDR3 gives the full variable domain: GAGVSQSPSNKVTEKGKDVELRCDPISGHTALYWYRQSLGQGLEFLIYFQGNSAPDKSGLPSDRFSAERTGGSVSTLTIQRTQQEDSAVYLCASSLGGGNTEAFFGQGTRLTVV.

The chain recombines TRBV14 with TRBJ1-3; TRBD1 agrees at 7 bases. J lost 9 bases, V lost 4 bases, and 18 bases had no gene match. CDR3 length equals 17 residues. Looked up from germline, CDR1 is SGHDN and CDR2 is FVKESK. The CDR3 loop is CASSRTGRPRLGRTIYF. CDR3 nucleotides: TGTGCCAGCAGCCGGACAGGCCGCCCACGGTTAGGACGCACCATATATTTT.

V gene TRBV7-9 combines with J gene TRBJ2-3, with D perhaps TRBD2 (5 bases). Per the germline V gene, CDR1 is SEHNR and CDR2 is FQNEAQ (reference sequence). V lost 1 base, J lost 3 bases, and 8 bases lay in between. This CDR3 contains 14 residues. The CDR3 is CASSLDPGTDTQYF. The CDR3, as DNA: TGTGCCAGCAGCTTAGACCCGGGGACAGATACGCAGTATTTT.

CDR3 sequence: CASSRSGYNEQFF. The DNA of the CDR3 is TGTGCCAGCAGCCGTAGCGGATACAATGAGCAGTTCTTC. The chain links TRBV7-2 to TRBJ2-1; a weak D match, TRBD2 (6 bases). CDR3 size: 13 residues. Trimming removed 5 bases at V and 4 bases at J, with 9 bases between. Germline-derived CDR1 and CDR2 are SGHTA and FQGNSA.

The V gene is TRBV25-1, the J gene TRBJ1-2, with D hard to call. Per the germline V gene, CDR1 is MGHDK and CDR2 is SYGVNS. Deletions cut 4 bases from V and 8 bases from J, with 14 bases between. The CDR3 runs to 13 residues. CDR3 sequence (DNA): TGTGCCAGCAGTGGGGCCCACGGATCGGGCTACACCTTC. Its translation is CASSGAHGSGYTF.

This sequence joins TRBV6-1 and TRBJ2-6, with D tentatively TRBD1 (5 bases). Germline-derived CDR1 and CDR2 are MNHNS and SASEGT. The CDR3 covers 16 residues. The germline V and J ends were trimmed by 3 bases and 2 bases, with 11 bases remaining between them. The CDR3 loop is CASSDIQGAGANVLTF. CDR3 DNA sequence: TGTGCCAGCAGTGATATTCAAGGGGCTGGGGCCAACGTCCTGACTTTC.

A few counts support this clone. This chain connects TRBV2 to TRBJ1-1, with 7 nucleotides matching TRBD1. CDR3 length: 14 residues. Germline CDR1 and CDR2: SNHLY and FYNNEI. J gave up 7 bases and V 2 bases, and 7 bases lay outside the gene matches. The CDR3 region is CASSERDSSHEAFF. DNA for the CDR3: TGTGCCAGCAGTGAACGGGACAGCAGCCATGAAGCTTTCTTT.

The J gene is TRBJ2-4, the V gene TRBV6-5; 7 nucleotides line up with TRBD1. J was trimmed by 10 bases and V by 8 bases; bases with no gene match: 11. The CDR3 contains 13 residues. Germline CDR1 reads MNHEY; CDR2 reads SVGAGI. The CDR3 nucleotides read TGTGCCAGCTCGGACAGGTCCCAGGGGATTCAGTACTTC. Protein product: CASSDRSQGIQYF.

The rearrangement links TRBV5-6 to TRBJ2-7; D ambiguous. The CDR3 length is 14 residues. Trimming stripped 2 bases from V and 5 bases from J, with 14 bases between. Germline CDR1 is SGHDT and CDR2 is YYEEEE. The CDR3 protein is CASSFYFNSDEQYF. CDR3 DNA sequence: TGTGCCAGCAGCTTTTATTTTAATTCCGACGAGCAGTACTTC.

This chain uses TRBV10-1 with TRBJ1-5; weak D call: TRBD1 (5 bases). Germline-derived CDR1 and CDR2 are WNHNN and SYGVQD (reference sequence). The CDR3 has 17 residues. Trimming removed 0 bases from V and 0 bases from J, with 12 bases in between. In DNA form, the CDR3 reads TGCGCCAGCAGTGAGTCGTCACAGGCCCATAGCAATCAGCCCCAGCATTTT. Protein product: CASSESSQAHSNQPQHF.

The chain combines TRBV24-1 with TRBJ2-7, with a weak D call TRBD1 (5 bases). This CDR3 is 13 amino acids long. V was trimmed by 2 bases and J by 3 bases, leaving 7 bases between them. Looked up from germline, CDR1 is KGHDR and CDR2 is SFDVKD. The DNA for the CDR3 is TGTGCCACCAGTGATTCTACAGGCTACGAGCAGTACTTC. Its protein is CATSDSTGYEQYF.

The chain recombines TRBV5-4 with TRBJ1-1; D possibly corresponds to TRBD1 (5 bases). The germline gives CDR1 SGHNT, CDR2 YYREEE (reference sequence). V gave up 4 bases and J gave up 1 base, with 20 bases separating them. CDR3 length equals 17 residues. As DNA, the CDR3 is TGTGCCAGCAGCCCCCCCACCAGTGGGGCCGCGAACACTGAAGCTTTCTTT. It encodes CASSPPTSGAANTEAFF.

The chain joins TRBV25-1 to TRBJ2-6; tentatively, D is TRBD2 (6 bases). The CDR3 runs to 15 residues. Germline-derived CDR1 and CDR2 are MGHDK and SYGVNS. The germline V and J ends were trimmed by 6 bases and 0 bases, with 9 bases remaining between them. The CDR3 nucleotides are TGTGCCAGCAGGGGACTGAGCTCTGGGGCCAACGTCCTGACTTTC. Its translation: CASRGLSSGANVLTF.

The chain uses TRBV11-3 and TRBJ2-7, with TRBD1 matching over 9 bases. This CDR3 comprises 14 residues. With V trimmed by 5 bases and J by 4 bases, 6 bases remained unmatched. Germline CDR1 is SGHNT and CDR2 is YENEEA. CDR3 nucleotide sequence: TGTGCCAGCAGCACGGGACAGGGACAGTACGAGCAGTACTTC. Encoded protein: CASSTGQGQYEQYF.

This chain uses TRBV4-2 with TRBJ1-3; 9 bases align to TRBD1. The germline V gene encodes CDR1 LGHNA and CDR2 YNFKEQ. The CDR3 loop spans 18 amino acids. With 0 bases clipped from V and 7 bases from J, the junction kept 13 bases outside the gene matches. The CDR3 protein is CASSQDHRRRDRENTIYF. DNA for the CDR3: TGTGCCAGCAGCCAAGATCACCGCCGGAGGGACAGGGAGAACACCATATATTTT.

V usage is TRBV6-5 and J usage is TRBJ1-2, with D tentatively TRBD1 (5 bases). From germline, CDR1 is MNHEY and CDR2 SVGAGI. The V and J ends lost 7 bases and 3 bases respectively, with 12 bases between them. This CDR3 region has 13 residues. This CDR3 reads CASTGSEDYGYTF. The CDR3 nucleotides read TGTGCCAGCACAGGGTCTGAGGACTATGGCTACACCTTC.

CDR3 coding DNA: TGTGCCAGCAGCTTTGCGAACGGGGGTTGGAATGAGCAGTTCTTC. Its protein product is CASSFANGGWNEQFF. The chain joins TRBV11-2 to TRBJ2-1, with D perhaps matching TRBD2 (6 bases). V was clipped by 3 bases and J by 7 bases, with 16 bases between them. This CDR3 region has 15 residues. Germline V gene data show CDR1 as SGHAT and CDR2 as FQNNGV. The full variable domain, with the rest looked up from reference TRBV11-2 and TRBJ2-1, is EAGVAQSPRYKIIEKRQSVAFWCNPISGHATLYWYQQILGQGPKLLIQFQNNGVVDDSQLPKDRFSAERLKGVDSTLKIQPAKLEDSAVYLCASSFANGGWNEQFFGPGTRLTVL.

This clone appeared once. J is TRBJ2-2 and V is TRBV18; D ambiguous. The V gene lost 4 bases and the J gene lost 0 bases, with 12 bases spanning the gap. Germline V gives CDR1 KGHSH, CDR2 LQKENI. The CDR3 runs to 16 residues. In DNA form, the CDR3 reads TGTGCCAGCTCACTTCAGGTTGTTTCGAACACCGGGGAGCTGTTTTTT. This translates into CASSLQVVSNTGELFF.

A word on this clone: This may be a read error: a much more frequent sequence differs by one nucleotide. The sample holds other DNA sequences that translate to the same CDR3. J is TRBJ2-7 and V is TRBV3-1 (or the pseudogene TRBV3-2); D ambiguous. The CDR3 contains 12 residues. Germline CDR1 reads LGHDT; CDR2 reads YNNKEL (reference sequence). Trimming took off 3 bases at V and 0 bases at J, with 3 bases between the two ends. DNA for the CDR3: TGTGCCAGCAGCCAGAGCTCCTACGAGCAGTACTTC. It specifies CASSQSSYEQYF.

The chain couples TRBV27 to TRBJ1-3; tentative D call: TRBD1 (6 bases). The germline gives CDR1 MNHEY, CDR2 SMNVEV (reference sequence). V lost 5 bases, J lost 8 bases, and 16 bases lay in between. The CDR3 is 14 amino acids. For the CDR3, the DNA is TGTGCCAGCAGTCCTACGACAGGAGCGGACACCATATATTTT. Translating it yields CASSPTTGADTIYF.

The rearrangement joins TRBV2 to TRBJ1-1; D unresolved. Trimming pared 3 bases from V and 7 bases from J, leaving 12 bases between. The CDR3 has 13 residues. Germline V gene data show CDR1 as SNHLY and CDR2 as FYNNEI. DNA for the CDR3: TGTGCCAGCAGTGATGGGTCCGAGGGTGAAGCTTTCTTT. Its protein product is CASSDGSEGEAFF. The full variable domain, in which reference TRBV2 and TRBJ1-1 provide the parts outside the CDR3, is EPEVTQTPSHQVTQMGQEVILRCVPISNHLYFYWYRQILGQKVEFLVSFYNNEISEKSEIFDDQFSVERPDGSNFTLKIRSTKLEDSAMYFCASSDGSEGEAFFGQGTRLTVV.

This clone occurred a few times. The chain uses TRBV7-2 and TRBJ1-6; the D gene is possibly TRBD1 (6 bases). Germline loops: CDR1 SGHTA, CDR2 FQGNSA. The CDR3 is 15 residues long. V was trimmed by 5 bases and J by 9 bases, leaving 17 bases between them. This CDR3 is CASSAYGIRGSPLHF. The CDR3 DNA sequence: TGTGCCAGCAGCGCCTACGGGATCAGGGGTTCACCCCTCCACTTT.

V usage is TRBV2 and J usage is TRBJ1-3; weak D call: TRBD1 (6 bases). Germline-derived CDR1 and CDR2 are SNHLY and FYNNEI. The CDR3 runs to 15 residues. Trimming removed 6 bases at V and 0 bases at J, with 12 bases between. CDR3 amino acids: CASSLDRSSGNTIYF. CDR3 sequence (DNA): TGTGCCAGCAGCCTAGACAGGAGCTCTGGAAACACCATATATTTT.

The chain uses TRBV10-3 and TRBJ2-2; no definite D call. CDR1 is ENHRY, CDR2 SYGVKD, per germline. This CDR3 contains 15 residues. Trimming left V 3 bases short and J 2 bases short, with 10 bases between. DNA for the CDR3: TGTGCCATCAGTGAACTGCAAACCAACACCGGGGAGCTGTTTTTT. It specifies CAISELQTNTGELFF.

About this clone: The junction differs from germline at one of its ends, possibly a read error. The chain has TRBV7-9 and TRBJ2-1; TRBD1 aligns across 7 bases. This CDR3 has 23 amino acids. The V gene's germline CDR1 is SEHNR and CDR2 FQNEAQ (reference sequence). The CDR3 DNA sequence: TGTGCCAGCACCACCTTGGGACAGTACCGGGTCACCAGGCTAACCCTAACCCACGACCTAGGGGTCTTC. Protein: CASTTLGQYRVTRLTLTHDLGVF.

CDR3 amino acids: CASSFQGTGNTIYF. The DNA of the CDR3 is TGTGCCAGCAGTTTCCAGGGGACTGGAAACACCATATATTTT. This sequence joins TRBV6-5 and TRBJ1-3, with D possibly matching TRBD1 (6 bases). The germline V gene has CDR1 MNHEY and CDR2 SVGAGI. The V end was cut by 4 bases, the J end by 2 bases, with 9 bases between. This CDR3 region has 14 residues.

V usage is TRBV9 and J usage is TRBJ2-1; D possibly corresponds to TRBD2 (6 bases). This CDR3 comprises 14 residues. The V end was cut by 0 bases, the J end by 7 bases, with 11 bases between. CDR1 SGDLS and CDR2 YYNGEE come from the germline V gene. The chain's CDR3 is CASSVGGAGNEQFF. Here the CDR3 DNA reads TGTGCCAGCAGCGTAGGGGGCGCGGGGAATGAGCAGTTCTTC.

The CDR3 sequence is CASSGRGADSVEQFF. CDR3 bases: TGTGCCAGCAGCGGGAGGGGAGCGGATAGCGTTGAGCAGTTCTTC. This chain links TRBV9 with TRBJ2-1; D is possibly TRBD2 (6 bases). This CDR3 is built from 15 residues. Germline values: CDR1 SGDLS, CDR2 YYNGEE. V shed 3 bases and J shed 9 bases, with 19 bases lying between them.

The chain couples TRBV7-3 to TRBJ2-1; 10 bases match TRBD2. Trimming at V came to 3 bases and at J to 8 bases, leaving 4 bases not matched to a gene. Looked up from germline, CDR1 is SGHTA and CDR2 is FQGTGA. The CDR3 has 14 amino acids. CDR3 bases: TGTGCCAGCAGCTTTAGCGGGGGGAGCGATGAGCAGTTCTTC. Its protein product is CASSFSGGSDEQFF.

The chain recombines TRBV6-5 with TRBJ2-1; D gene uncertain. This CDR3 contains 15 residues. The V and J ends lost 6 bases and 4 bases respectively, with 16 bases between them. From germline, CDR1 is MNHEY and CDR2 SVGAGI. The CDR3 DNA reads TGTGCCAGCAGCCTTCGGTTAGCTTCTTACAATGAGCAGTTCTTC. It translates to CASSLRLASYNEQFF.